Listed below are T cell receptor beta chains from one sample, sequenced in a study of tumor-infiltrating lymphocytes in primary liver carcinoma. One entry per CDR3 protein, called by TCRdb with MiXCR from the multiplex PCR reads. Among hundreds of thousands of distinct CDR3 sequences listed, roughly 60% were seen once. Material for sequencing was peripheral blood. These receptors originate from a woman aged 25 to 39 with primary liver carcinoma and hepatitis B virus infection. Both conserved end residues are part of each CDR3. Each record gives: J gene, V gene, D gene, clone size, CDR3 DNA, CDR3 protein. The D gene is left open where the match is weak. Clone sizes are given selectively: once, few, many, or a class where the clone is expanded.

TRBJ2-7	TRBV10-3	-	-	TGTGCCATCAGTGACCCGCCTGGGGAGCAGTACTTC	CAISDPPGEQYF
TRBJ2-7	TRBV6-2/TRBV6-3	-	-	TGTGCCAGCAGTCTTCAGGGGGGCGAGCAGTACTTC	CASSLQGGEQYF
TRBJ2-5	TRBV12-3/TRBV12-4	-	-	TGTGCCAGCGGCTTACACCCCAGTCGGGGCCGCGAGACCCAGTACTTC	CASGLHPSRGRETQYF
TRBJ1-2	TRBV6-5	-	few	TGTGCCAGCAGGGCAAGGATCTATGGCTACACCTTC	CASRARIYGYTF
TRBJ1-5	TRBV6-5	-	-	TGTGCCAGCACTTCCACCCCCAGGGGAGGCAATCAGCCCCAGCATTTT	CASTSTPRGGNQPQHF
TRBJ1-5	TRBV28	-	once	TGTGCCAGCAGCCCCCCTAGTTCTACGCAGCATTTT	CASSPPSSTQHF
TRBJ2-5	TRBV5-5	-	-	TGTGCCAGCAGCCGCACTCAGGGATGGGAGACCCAGTACTTC	CASSRTQGWETQYF
TRBJ2-1	TRBV20-1	TRBD2	-	TGCAGTGCTAGGTTAGGAAGGAGCGGGAGGGCCAAGGATGAGCAGTTCTTC	CSARLGRSGRAKDEQFF
TRBJ1-2	TRBV5-4	-	-	TGTGCCAGCAGCTTAGTACTTCTTGACGGAACCTATGGCTACACCTTC	CASSLVLLDGTYGYTF
TRBJ1-4	TRBV12-3/TRBV12-4	-	few	TGTGCCAGCAGACCGGGGTTAACTAATGAAAAACTGTTTTTT	CASRPGLTNEKLFF
TRBJ2-3	TRBV5-4	-	-	TGTGCCAGCAGCTTGGATCATGGAGTCGCAGATACGCAGTATTTT	CASSLDHGVADTQYF
TRBJ2-3	TRBV5-1	-	-	TGCGCCAGCAGCTGGGAGGGGGCGCGAGATACGCAGTATTTT	CASSWEGARDTQYF
TRBJ2-1	TRBV7-9	TRBD2	many	TGTGCCAGCAGCTTAATAGCGGGGGACAATGAGCAGTTCTTC	CASSLIAGDNEQFF
TRBJ2-4	TRBV6-2/TRBV6-3	TRBD2	many	TGTGCCAGCAGTTTACCCCCCCAACTAGCGGGAGGTGGATCGGCCAAAAACATTCAGTACTTC	CASSLPPQLAGGGSAKNIQYF
TRBJ2-5	TRBV6-5	-	-	TGTGCCAGCACAGAGGGCCGGGAGACCCAGTACTTC	CASTEGRETQYF
TRBJ1-4	TRBV30	TRBD1	-	TGTGCCTGGAGCGCAAAACAGGGGGCTTACGAAAAACTGTTTTTT	CAWSAKQGAYEKLFF
TRBJ2-5	TRBV29-1	TRBD2	-	TGCAGCGTTTTAGCGGGAGGTCAAGAGATCGAGTACTTC	CSVLAGGQEIEYF
TRBJ2-3	TRBV6-5	-	-	TGTGCCAGCAGTTACTCAGATAGCACAGATACGCAGTATTTT	CASSYSDSTDTQYF
TRBJ2-7	TRBV28	-	-	TGTGCCAGCAGTTTACGAACAGGGCGTAGTCCTATCTACGAGCAGTACTTC	CASSLRTGRSPIYEQYF
TRBJ2-7	TRBV5-4	-	-	TGTGCCAGCAGTTTGGACGCCTCGGTCCCTACGGTCGAGCAGTACTTC	CASSLDASVPTVEQYF
TRBJ1-1	TRBV28	-	-	TGTGTCAGCAGTTTAATCGCGGCAGGGGCTGAAGCTTTCTTT	CVSSLIAAGAEAFF
TRBJ1-2	TRBV11-2	-	-	TGTGCCAGCAACTCGGGACAATTCTATGGCTACACCTTC	CASNSGQFYGYTF
TRBJ2-3	TRBV10-3	-	few	TGTGCCATCAGTGAGGCCAGTCGATATGCGGGGGCCGGGGATACGCAGTATTTT	CAISEASRYAGAGDTQYF
TRBJ2-3	TRBV12-3/TRBV12-4	-	few	TGTGCCAGCCTACGTGGAGGAACGCCTACGCAGTATTTT	CASLRGGTPTQYF
TRBJ1-1	TRBV29-1	-	many	TGCAGCGTTGAAGATCTTCAATTGCGAGGGAAAGCTTTCTTT	CSVEDLQLRGKAFF